A selection of T cell receptor beta chains follows, all from one sample in a study of T-cell reconstitution after alpha-beta-depleted transplantation in children. TCRdb analysed the PCR reads with MiXCR anew, one entry per CDR3 protein. The sample records 260,000 or so distinct CDR3 sequences, 12% being singletons. Sequencing used PBMCs from the stem cell graft donor, obtained from the stem cell graft. All receptors come from a human donor who donated a stem cell graft to a child with acute lymphoblastic leukemia. Both conserved end residues are trimmed from each CDR3. Size is omitted from some rows. Given values are once, few, many or a class for expanded clones.

v_call	clone_size	j_call	cdr3_aa
TRBV5-1	-	TRBJ2-7	ASSFNRLGYEQY
TRBV29-1	many	TRBJ2-1	SVDGLWQGGYNEQF
TRBV4-3	few	TRBJ1-1	ASSQTRDTRRAF
TRBV5-1	many	TRBJ2-3	ASSFQFADTQY
TRBV29-1	many	TRBJ1-2	SVETVPEDYGYT
TRBV7-8	many	TRBJ2-3	ASTPAVGTQY
TRBV28	many	TRBJ2-7	ASRRGYEQY
TRBV6-2/TRBV6-3	many	TRBJ2-1	ASSRTGRDEQF
TRBV5-1	many	TRBJ1-2	ASSLAGTGEGGYT
TRBV6-2/TRBV6-3	many	TRBJ2-5	ASSQGLAGVSQETQY
TRBV6-1	many	TRBJ1-1	ASSERGVTEAF
TRBV28	many	TRBJ2-7	ASSPGPYEQY
TRBV10-3	-	TRBJ2-5	AIRADGGGETQY
TRBV29-1	many	TRBJ2-7	SVGTSRPEQY
TRBV2	-	TRBJ1-4	ASSETGQGREKLF
TRBV6-2/TRBV6-3	-	TRBJ2-7	ASRGLGQGLNYEQY
TRBV3-1	many	TRBJ2-7	ASSRRDLSSYEQY
TRBV19	-	TRBJ2-7	ASSIGGTYEQY